Listed below are T cell receptor beta chains from one sample, sequenced in a study of blood T cell repertoires in COVID-19. Clones were sequenced by immunoSEQ multiplex PCR, and TCRdb holds only the in-frame ones, with some missing. The sample carries more than 250,000 clones, about 84% recorded once. Sample: peripheral blood. The receptor set was obtained from a woman aged 45-65 years with acute or convalescent COVID-19. The CDR3 runs from the conserved cysteine through the conserved F or W. A D gene is named only where the DNA matches it firmly. A clone size is listed for some rows: how often the clone was seen (once, few, many), or a class if it is expanded.

D gene	clone size	V gene	J gene	CDR3 protein	CDR3 DNA
TRBD2	.	TRBV11-2	TRBJ2-1	CASSLGGRGNEQFF	TGTGCCAGCAGCTTAGGAGGGCGGGGGAATGAGCAGTTCTTC
.	few	TRBV7-3	TRBJ2-2	CASSEVSTGNTGELFF	TGTGCCAGCAGCGAAGTATCGACAGGAAACACCGGGGAGCTGTTTTTT
TRBD2	.	TRBV5-1	TRBJ2-3	CASQREGRTDTQYF	TGCGCCAGCCAACGGGAGGGCCGCACAGATACGCAGTATTTT
TRBD2	.	TRBV24-1	TRBJ2-1	CATSDLKFGGVNEQFF	TGTGCCACCAGTGATTTGAAATTCGGGGGGGTGAATGAGCAGTTCTTC
TRBD2	.	TRBV28	TRBJ2-7	CASSLKREFPTYEQYF	TGTGCCAGCAGTCTCAAGCGGGAGTTTCCAACCTACGAGCAGTACTTC
TRBD2	few	TRBV27	TRBJ2-5	CASSLYGGLRQETQYF	TGTGCCAGCAGCCTATATGGGGGACTAAGGCAAGAGACCCAGTACTTC
TRBD2	.	TRBV28	TRBJ2-7	CASSSIAGGSYEQYF	TGTGCCAGCAGTTCTATAGCGGGGGGCTCCTACGAGCAGTACTTC
TRBD1	.	TRBV27	TRBJ2-7	CASSYKRPQGTPTYEQYF	TGTGCCAGCAGTTACAAACGACCACAGGGGACACCAACTTACGAGCAGTACTTC
TRBD1	.	TRBV7-2	TRBJ1-4	CASSSQDRATNEKLFF	TGTGCCAGCAGCTCCCAGGACAGGGCAACTAATGAAAAACTGTTTTTT
.	.	TRBV5-4	TRBJ2-7	CASSFLGGVAYEQYF	TGTGCCAGCAGCTTCCTGGGCGGGGTAGCCTACGAGCAGTACTTC
.	few	TRBV5-4	TRBJ2-2	CASSWGVNTGELFF	TGTGCCAGCAGCTGGGGGGTTAACACCGGGGAGCTGTTTTTT
TRBD2	.	TRBV6-6	TRBJ2-7	CASSPGAGGPDEQYF	TGTGCCAGCAGTCCTGGAGCGGGAGGGCCGGACGAGCAGTACTTC
.	once	TRBV28	TRBJ2-7	CANGPTGEQYF	TGTGCCAACGGCCCCACGGGGGAGCAGTACTTC
.	.	TRBV7-2	TRBJ1-3	CASSVNRVGNTIYF	TGTGCCAGCAGCGTCAACAGGGTTGGAAACACCATATATTTT
.	.	TRBV5-1	TRBJ1-4	CASRDTFNEKLFF	TGCGCCAGCAGGGACACCTTTAATGAAAAACTGTTTTTT
TRBD1	.	TRBV10-3	TRBJ1-4	CAISPREGASEKLFF	TGTGCCATCAGTCCCCGGGAGGGGGCGAGTGAAAAACTGTTTTTT
TRBD1	.	TRBV6-6	TRBJ1-4	CASSRTGGGEKLFF	TGTGCCAGCAGTCGTACAGGGGGCGGTGAAAAACTGTTTTTT
TRBD2	.	TRBV24-1	TRBJ2-4	CATSEGGGTTKNIQYF	TGTGCCACCAGTGAGGGCGGGGGTACTACCAAAAACATTCAGTACTTC
.	.	TRBV18	TRBJ2-7	CASSLNSRYEQYF	TGTGCCAGCTCACTAAACTCGCGCTACGAGCAGTACTTC
TRBD2	.	TRBV28	TRBJ2-1	CASRRLAARSYNEQFF	TGTGCCAGCAGGAGACTAGCGGCTCGCTCCTACAATGAGCAGTTCTTC
.	.	TRBV7-3	TRBJ1-2	CASSLTDNGIYGYTF	TGTGCCAGCAGCTTAACGGATAACGGGATCTATGGCTACACCTTC
.	.	TRBV5-1	TRBJ1-2	CASSWDKDGYTF	TGCGCCAGCAGCTGGGACAAAGATGGCTACACCTTC
.	.	TRBV7-2	TRBJ2-2	CASSSRAAGELFF	TGTGCCAGCAGCTCACGAGCCGCGGGGGAGCTGTTTTTT
.	.	TRBV6-2/TRBV6-3	TRBJ2-3	CASSYRGGASTDTQYF	TGTGCCAGCAGTTACCGGGGCGGGGCTAGCACAGATACGCAGTATTTT
TRBD2	.	TRBV19	TRBJ2-3	CASRPGLAGWDTQYF	TGTGCCAGTAGACCCGGACTAGCGGGGTGGGATACGCAGTATTTT
.	.	TRBV3-1/TRBV3-2	TRBJ1-1	CASSQQATEAFF	TGTGCCAGCAGCCAGCAGGCCACTGAAGCTTTCTTT
.	.	TRBV6-4	TRBJ2-7	CASSVDRTSYEQYF	TGTGCCAGCAGTGTGGACAGAACCTCCTACGAGCAGTACTTC